The 32 T cell receptor beta chains given below trace back to one sample, sequenced in a study of cytomegalovirus exposure and HLA in healthy donors. TCRdb's table, derived via immunoSEQ multiplex PCR, lists solely in-frame clones and lacks some. The sample records 100,000 to 150,000 clones, roughly 86% being singletons. Specimen: PBMCs. The receptors stem from a man aged 18 to 30 in good health and CMV-seronegative.

The chain employs TRBV19 and TRBJ1-2, with 9 bases identical to TRBD1. V shed 9 bases, J shed 4 bases, and the junction held 6 bases outside the gene matches. The CDR3 sequence is 13 residues long. Germline values: CDR1 LNHDA, CDR2 SQIVND (reference sequence). The chain's CDR3 is CASIGTGFYGYTF. Here the CDR3 DNA reads TGTGCCAGCATCGGGACAGGGTTCTATGGCTACACCTTC.

This rearrangement joins TRBV19 to TRBJ1-2, with no clear D. Germline V gene lookup returns CDR1 LNHDA and CDR2 SQIVND (reference sequence). This CDR3 is 13 amino acids long. V shed 6 bases and J shed 8 bases, with 16 bases lying between them. For the CDR3, the DNA is TGTGCCAGTAGCGACCCCACAGCGGGGGGCTACACCTTC. It is translated as CASSDPTAGGYTF. The full variable domain, completed using reference TRBV19 and TRBJ1-2, is DGGITQSPKYLFRKEGQNVTLSCEQNLNHDAMYWYRQDPGQGLRLIYYSQIVNDFQKGDIAEGYSVSREKKESFPLTVTSAQKNPTAFYLCASSDPTAGGYTFGSGTRLTVV.

The DNA for the CDR3 is TGTGCCAGCAGTTACGTGGAGGGGAACACTGAAGCTTTCTTT. Encoded protein: CASSYVEGNTEAFF. This chain links TRBV6-5 with TRBJ1-1; no clear D gene. This CDR3 has 14 residues. Germline V gene sequence: CDR1 MNHEY, CDR2 SVGAGI. Between the trimmed V and J ends, which lost 2 bases and 1 base, there was a span of 8 bases.

V is TRBV15 and J is TRBJ1-6; 10 nucleotides agree with TRBD1. V lost 6 bases, J lost 9 bases, and 8 bases stayed unmatched. The CDR3 is made up of 15 amino acids. Per germline, CDR1 LNHNV and CDR2 YYDKDF (reference sequence). CDR3 region: CATRTDRGASSPLHF. The CDR3 region has the DNA TGTGCCACCAGGACGGACAGGGGGGCCAGTTCACCCCTCCACTTT.

The CDR3 is CASSQEMGLAGDHGELFF. CDR3 bases: TGTGCCAGCAGCCAAGAAATGGGGCTAGCGGGAGATCACGGGGAGCTGTTTTTT. V gene TRBV4-2 combines with J gene TRBJ2-2; 10 nucleotides match TRBD2. J gave up 7 bases and V 0 bases, and 11 bases lay outside the gene matches. From germline, CDR1 is LGHNA and CDR2 YNFKEQ. The CDR3 loop spans 18 amino acids.

The count of this clone is one. The CDR3 protein is CASSSSSGDTQYF. CDR3 in DNA: TGTGCCAGCAGCTCTTCCTCGGGAGATACGCAGTATTTT. V is TRBV5-4 and J is TRBJ2-3; D gene unclear. Germline CDR1 is SGHNT and CDR2 is YYREEE (reference sequence). V dropped 3 bases and J dropped 5 bases, with 10 bases sitting between them. The CDR3 has 13 residues.

The V call is TRBV27, the J call TRBJ1-5; 9 nucleotides line up with TRBD1. The ends lost 8 bases at V and 7 bases at J; junction bases unmatched: 6. Germline CDR1 and CDR2: MNHEY and SMNVEV (reference sequence). CDR3 length equals 13 residues. CDR3 loop: CASGGQGPQPQHF. CDR3 coding DNA: TGTGCCAGCGGTGGACAGGGGCCACAGCCCCAGCATTTT.

The DNA for the CDR3 is TGCGCCAGCAGCATGGGGGGGACAGCACCGAACTATGGCTACACCTTC. It translates to CASSMGGTAPNYGYTF. The rearrangement joins TRBV5-1 to TRBJ1-2, with TRBD1 identical over 7 bases. The CDR3 length is 16 residues. The V segment lost 4 bases and the J segment 2 bases; nucleotides outside the gene matches: 11. Germline assignment: CDR1 SGHRS and CDR2 YFSETQ.

This clone appeared a few times. The gene calls are TRBV2 and TRBJ1-2; D might be TRBD1 (5 bases). CDR3 length: 15 residues. The germline V gene has CDR1 SNHLY and CDR2 FYNNEI. V lost 8 bases, J lost 2 bases, and 18 bases lay in between. The CDR3 protein is CASPVRASSNYGYTF. CDR3 bases: TGTGCCAGCCCAGTCAGGGCATCTTCCAACTATGGCTACACCTTC.

This clone turned up a few times. For the CDR3, the DNA is TGCAGCGTTGGTTGGGGGCCTGGAACTGAAGCTTTCTTT. Translating gives CSVGWGPGTEAFF. The chain is built from TRBV29-1 and TRBJ1-1; possibly TRBD1 for D (6 bases). Trimming pared 4 bases from V and 5 bases from J, leaving 14 bases between. Germline CDR1 and CDR2: SQVTM and ANQGSEA. This CDR3 is built from 13 residues.

The chain carries TRBV4-1 and TRBJ2-7; 9 nucleotides match TRBD1. J lost 7 bases, V lost 2 bases, and 6 bases had no gene match. The CDR3 loop spans 14 amino acids. The germline gives CDR1 MGHRA, CDR2 YSYEKL. CDR3 in DNA: TGCGCCAGCAGCCAAACTGGGACAGGGCGAGAGCAGTACTTC. It is translated as CASSQTGTGREQYF.

This chain links TRBV5-1 with TRBJ2-5; D is unclear. Germline assignment: CDR1 SGHRS and CDR2 YFSETQ. V lost 2 bases to trimming and J lost 1 base, with 6 bases between them. The CDR3 covers 13 residues. The CDR3 DNA follows: TGCGCCAGCAGCTTTGGCAGCCAAGAGACCCAGTACTTC. As protein: CASSFGSQETQYF. Using reference TRBV5-1 and TRBJ2-5 for the parts outside the CDR3, the full variable domain is KAGVTQTPRYLIKTRGQQVTLSCSPISGHRSVSWYQQTPGQGLQFLFEYFSETQRNKGNFPGRFSGRQFSNSRSEMNVSTLELGDSALYLCASSFGSQETQYFGPGTRLLVL.

V is TRBV11-2 and J is TRBJ2-7, with 13 nucleotides matching TRBD2. The germline CDR1 and CDR2 sequences are SGHAT and FQNNGV. The CDR3 extends over 16 amino acids. J lost 2 bases, V lost 5 bases, and 6 bases had no gene match. The CDR3 DNA reads TGTGCCAGCAGCCCGGGACTAGCGGGGCCGACCTACGAGCAGTACTTC. Amino acids: CASSPGLAGPTYEQYF.

This chain uses TRBV11-3 with TRBJ2-3; D gene ambiguous. Germline CDR1 reads SGHNT; CDR2 reads YENEEA. The CDR3 sequence is 12 residues long. V lost 5 bases and J lost 3, with 6 bases in between. The CDR3 DNA reads as TGTGCCAGCAGCATCTCGACAGATACGCAGTATTTT. Amino acids: CASSISTDTQYF.

The rearrangement links TRBV4-2 to TRBJ2-1, with D maybe TRBD2 (5 bases). Trimming took 0 bases from V and 5 from J, leaving 11 bases between them. This CDR3 region has 15 residues. Germline V gives CDR1 LGHNA, CDR2 YNFKEQ. CDR3 in amino acids: CASSQDLAVNNEQFF. The CDR3 bases are TGTGCCAGCAGCCAAGATCTAGCAGTTAACAATGAGCAGTTCTTC.

This rearrangement joins TRBV5-1 to TRBJ2-2, with 8 bases lining up with TRBD1. V was clipped by 4 bases and J by 1 base; unmatched bases: 9. CDR3 length: 17 amino acids. Germline CDR1 and CDR2: SGHRS and YFSETQ. For the CDR3, the DNA is TGCGCCAGCAGCCCCGAAGGCAGGGGGCTGAACACCGGGGAGCTGTTTTTT. Protein sequence: CASSPEGRGLNTGELFF.

The V call is TRBV7-9, the J call TRBJ1-2; D is unclear. The CDR3 runs 13 residues. Germline V gene lookup returns CDR1 SEHNR and CDR2 FQNEAQ (reference sequence). Trimming shortened V by 7 bases and J by 2 bases, and 11 bases separated the two germline ends. CDR3 in DNA: TGTGCCAGCACCTCAACAGCAAACTATGGCTACACCTTC. Amino acid sequence: CASTSTANYGYTF.

Regarding this clone: One end of the junction fails to match germline, which may point to a read error. The chain employs TRBV19 and TRBJ2-3; 7 bases fit TRBD2. Germline CDR1 is LNHDA and CDR2 is SQIVND (reference sequence). CDR3 length equals 11 residues. The CDR3 DNA follows: TGTGCCAGCTCCGCGGGAGATGCGCAGTATTTT. It is translated as CASSAGDAQYF.

In this sample, this clone turned up a few times. The chain uses TRBV19 and TRBJ1-6; 7 bases are a match to TRBD1. Germline CDR1 LNHDA, CDR2 SQIVND (reference sequence). The ends lost 5 bases at V and 6 bases at J; junction bases unmatched: 4. This CDR3 spans 14 amino acids. CDR3 region: CASSHGQVNSPLHF. The DNA of the CDR3 is TGTGCCAGTAGTCACGGACAGGTTAATTCACCCCTCCACTTT.

The chain employs TRBV30 and TRBJ1-4; D is ambiguous. The germline V gene encodes CDR1 GTSNPN and CDR2 SVGIG (reference sequence). Trimming removed 0 bases from V and 0 bases from J, with 14 bases in between. There are 17 residues in the CDR3. The CDR3 protein is CAWSVRKITATNEKLFF. The DNA of the CDR3 is TGTGCCTGGAGTGTACGAAAGATTACTGCAACTAATGAAAAACTGTTTTTT.

The chain carries TRBV27 and TRBJ1-1, with TRBD1 matching 8 bases. This CDR3 comprises 11 residues. Germline V gene data show CDR1 as MNHEY and CDR2 as SMNVEV (reference sequence). Trimming cost V 6 bases and J 8 bases; bases outside gene matches: 2. The CDR3 DNA reads TGTGCCAGCAGAAGGACAGGGGAAGCTTTCTTT. This gives the protein CASRRTGEAFF.

This clone was counted a single time. One end of the junction is discordant with germline, which a read error may explain. This chain connects TRBV29-1 to TRBJ1-1; 7 nucleotides line up with TRBD1. The length of the CDR3 is 14 residues. Germline values: CDR1 SQVTM, CDR2 ANQGSEA. The CDR3: CSVEDSQGSTEAFF. The CDR3 nucleotides are TGCAGCGTGGAAGACTCACAGGGGAGCACTGAAGCTTTCTTT.

This rearrangement joins TRBV19 to TRBJ2-2; 7 bases match TRBD2. The ends lost 5 bases at V and 0 bases at J; junction bases unmatched: 3. From germline, CDR1 is LNHDA and CDR2 SQIVND (reference sequence). This CDR3 region has 15 residues. The DNA for the CDR3 is TGTGCCAGTAGTTCGAGCGGGGCGAACACCGGGGAGCTGTTTTTT. This encodes CASSSSGANTGELFF. Using reference TRBV19 and TRBJ2-2 for the parts outside the CDR3, the full variable domain is DGGITQSPKYLFRKEGQNVTLSCEQNLNHDAMYWYRQDPGQGLRLIYYSQIVNDFQKGDIAEGYSVSREKKESFPLTVTSAQKNPTAFYLCASSSSGANTGELFFGEGSRLTVL.

CDR3 in DNA: TGTGCCTGGAGTCGGACAGTTGAGGGGGCCGATGGCTACACCTTC. Protein: CAWSRTVEGADGYTF. The chain has TRBV30 and TRBJ1-2; TRBD1 aligns across 7 bases. The CDR3 covers 15 residues. Germline CDR1 and CDR2: GTSNPN and SVGIG (reference sequence). Trimming at V came to 2 bases and at J to 6 bases, leaving 12 bases not matched to a gene.

The chain has TRBV5-1 and TRBJ2-7; perhaps TRBD1 as D (6 bases). V was shortened by 4 bases and J by 2 bases, with 13 bases between the two germline ends. This CDR3 comprises 14 residues. The germline CDR1 and CDR2 sequences are SGHRS and YFSETQ. In DNA form, the CDR3 reads TGCGCCAGCAGCCATACAGGGCCTGCCTACGAGCAGTACTTC. It is translated as CASSHTGPAYEQYF.

The chain uses TRBV9 and TRBJ2-1; TRBD2 matches at 10 bases. J was trimmed by 4 bases and V by 4 bases; bases with no gene match: 8. The V gene's germline CDR1 is SGDLS and CDR2 YYNGEE. CDR3 size: 16 residues. The CDR3 coding sequence is TGTGCCAGCAGCCCCACCGGGACTAGCGAGTACAATGAGCAGTTCTTC. Its protein is CASSPTGTSEYNEQFF.

This clone occurred a few times. CDR3 coding DNA: TGTGCCAGCAGCGGTTCTAACTATGGCTACACCTTC. Its translation is CASSGSNYGYTF. The J gene is TRBJ1-2, the V gene TRBV6-5; D is uncertain. The CDR3 consists of 12 residues. Germline CDR1 is MNHEY and CDR2 is SVGAGI. V was pared by 6 bases and J by 0 bases, with 5 bases between.

CDR3 coding DNA: TGTGCCAGCAGGCCAGGACAGGGCTCCCATCAGCCCCAGCATTTT. This translates into CASRPGQGSHQPQHF. This chain links TRBV2 with TRBJ1-5, with 8 bases lining up with TRBD1. Unmatched junction bases numbered 9, after V lost 6 bases and J lost 5 bases. Germline assignment: CDR1 SNHLY and CDR2 FYNNEI. The CDR3 has 15 amino acids. The complete variable domain, with remaining parts taken from reference TRBV2 and TRBJ1-5, reads EPEVTQTPSHQVTQMGQEVILRCVPISNHLYFYWYRQILGQKVEFLVSFYNNEISEKSEIFDDQFSVERPDGSNFTLKIRSTKLEDSAMYFCASRPGQGSHQPQHFGDGTRLSIL.

This clone was seen a single time. The chain employs TRBV5-1 and TRBJ2-1, with 9 bases lining up with TRBD2. This CDR3 contains 15 residues. J gave up 5 bases and V 0 bases, and 3 bases lay outside the gene matches. The V gene's germline CDR1 is SGHRS and CDR2 YFSETQ. CDR3 sequence reads: CASSLGLAGNNEQFF. The DNA for the CDR3 is TGCGCCAGCAGCTTGGGGCTAGCGGGGAACAATGAGCAGTTCTTC.

The CDR3 reads CASSPVPSYNEQFF. The CDR3 DNA sequence: TGTGCCAGCTCACCAGTCCCCTCGTACAATGAGCAGTTCTTC. The rearrangement joins TRBV18 to TRBJ2-1; D is undetermined. The CDR3 has 14 residues. V lost 2 bases and J lost 4, with 9 bases in between. The germline gives CDR1 KGHSH, CDR2 LQKENI. The full variable domain, in which reference TRBV18 and TRBJ2-1 provide the parts outside the CDR3, is NAGVMQNPRHLVRRRGQEARLRCSPMKGHSHVYWYRQLPEEGLKFMVYLQKENIIDESGMPKERFSAEFPKEGPSILRIQQVVRGDSAAYFCASSPVPSYNEQFFGPGTRLTVL.

The rearrangement joins TRBV19 to TRBJ1-3, with 8 bases aligning to TRBD1. Germline assignment: CDR1 LNHDA and CDR2 SQIVND (reference sequence). CDR3 length: 19 amino acids. The trim removed 5 bases at V and 2 bases at J, leaving 17 bases unmatched. CDR3 coding DNA: TGTGCCAGTAGTCCACATAGGGGACGACAGGGGATAGCTGGAAACACCATATATTTT. It yields the protein CASSPHRGRQGIAGNTIYF. The full variable domain, its missing parts supplied by reference TRBV19 and TRBJ1-3, is DGGITQSPKYLFRKEGQNVTLSCEQNLNHDAMYWYRQDPGQGLRLIYYSQIVNDFQKGDIAEGYSVSREKKESFPLTVTSAQKNPTAFYLCASSPHRGRQGIAGNTIYFGEGSWLTVV.

The chain links TRBV30 to TRBJ2-2; the D gene is possibly TRBD2 (6 bases). This CDR3 has 13 amino acids. CDR1 GTSNPN and CDR2 SVGIG come from the germline V gene (reference sequence). The V gene lost 0 bases and the J gene lost 7 bases, with 9 bases spanning the gap. The CDR3 region has the DNA TGTGCCTGGAGTGTACGGGGGAGCGGGGAGCTGTTTTTT. It specifies CAWSVRGSGELFF.